This entry lists 25 T cell receptor beta chains sequenced from one sample in a study of blood T cell repertoires in COVID-19. The repertoire was sequenced with immunoSEQ multiplex PCR; TCRdb's copy has only in-frame clones and lacks some. The table shows about 180,000 clones, with 80% occurring only once. Source material: peripheral blood. The receptor set was obtained from a man aged 65-85 years with active or convalescent COVID-19.

V gene TRBV6-2 or TRBV6-3 combines with J gene TRBJ2-6; D is ambiguous. Trimming cost V 4 bases and J 0 bases, with 4 bases left between them. This CDR3 region has 14 residues. Germline CDR1 and CDR2: MNHEY and SVGEGT. The chain's CDR3 is CASSFSSGANVLTF. The CDR3 DNA sequence: TGTGCCAGCAGTTTCAGCTCTGGGGCCAACGTCCTGACTTTC.

The gene calls are TRBV25-1 and TRBJ2-5; 12 bases are shared with TRBD2. This CDR3 comprises 17 residues. V was pared by 9 bases and J by 1 base, with 12 bases of the junction left unmatched. The germline gives CDR1 MGHDK, CDR2 SYGVNS. The CDR3: CASRPNSLAGGQETQYF. The CDR3 DNA reads as TGTGCCAGTCGACCAAACTCACTAGCGGGGGGCCAAGAGACCCAGTACTTC.

This clone has more than one count but fewer than ten. Other DNA sequences of this sample code for an identical CDR3. The chain is built from TRBV4-2 and TRBJ1-5; D perhaps matches TRBD1 (6 bases). Germline CDR1 is LGHNA and CDR2 is YNFKEQ. Trimming stripped 1 base from V and 1 base from J, with 14 bases between. The CDR3 runs to 17 residues. The CDR3 loop reads CASSQARDTQSNQPQHF. CDR3 sequence (DNA): TGTGCCAGCAGCCAAGCACGGGACACCCAAAGCAATCAGCCCCAGCATTTT.

The rearrangement uses TRBV6-2 or TRBV6-3 and TRBJ2-7; TRBD1 aligns across 11 bases. The CDR3 consists of 18 residues. The germline V gene has CDR1 MNHEY and CDR2 SVGEGT. The J segment lost 2 bases and the V segment lost 5 bases, leaving 14 bases of the junction unmatched. In DNA, the CDR3 is TGTGCCAGCAGTACCGGGACAGGGGGAGACGGAAAAACCTACGAGCAGTACTTC. The encoded protein is CASSTGTGGDGKTYEQYF.

This chain connects TRBV14 to TRBJ1-1, with a possible D match to TRBD1 (5 bases). Trimming took 0 bases from V and 8 from J, leaving 10 bases between them. Germline V CDR1 and CDR2: SGHDN, FVKESK. CDR3 length equals 13 residues. The CDR3 region is CASSQDWRQEAFF. For the CDR3, the DNA is TGTGCCAGCAGCCAAGATTGGCGACAGGAAGCTTTCTTT. The full variable domain, rest sourced from reference TRBV14 and TRBJ1-1, is EAGVTQFPSHSVIEKGQTVTLRCDPISGHDNLYWYRRVMGKEIKFLLHFVKESKQDESGMPNNRFLAERTGGTYSTLKVQPAELEDSGVYFCASSQDWRQEAFFGQGTRLTVV.

The chain has TRBV30 and TRBJ1-3, with TRBD1 matching over 7 bases. The germline V gene encodes CDR1 GTSNPN and CDR2 SVGIG (reference sequence). CDR3 length: 14 amino acids. J gave up 4 bases and V 4 bases, and 7 bases lay outside the gene matches. As DNA, the CDR3 is TGTGCCTGGACCGGGACAGTAGCGGGAAACACCATATATTTT. Its translation: CAWTGTVAGNTIYF.

This clone was recorded a few times. DNA of the CDR3: TGCGCCAGCAGCTTGGCCGGCGGGACAGATACCTACGAGCAGTACTTC. It yields the protein CASSLAGGTDTYEQYF. V usage is TRBV5-1 and J usage is TRBJ2-7, with D possibly TRBD1 on 7 matching bases. V was shortened by 0 bases and J by 2 bases, with 15 bases between the two germline ends. Germline V gene sequence: CDR1 SGHRS, CDR2 YFSETQ. This CDR3 contains 16 residues.

This clone was detected a few times. This chain joins TRBV7-8 and TRBJ1-6, with a possible D match to TRBD1 (6 bases). CDR3 size: 16 residues. Trimming shortened V by 5 bases and J by 7 bases, and 18 bases separated the two germline ends. Germline V CDR1 and CDR2: SGHVS, FQNEAQ. DNA of the CDR3: TGTGCCAGCAGCCACAGGGCTAGTGGCAGAAATTCACCCCTCCACTTT. Translation: CASSHRASGRNSPLHF.

The CDR3 nucleotides are TGTGCCAGCAGCGCAGAGGGGGACGGGCTATGGTCCCTCCACTTT. Residues: CASSAEGDGLWSLHF. The gene calls are TRBV5-5 and TRBJ1-6, with D tentatively TRBD1 (6 bases). This CDR3 is built from 15 residues. The V gene's germline CDR1 is SGHKS and CDR2 YYEKEE (reference sequence). V was trimmed by 4 bases and J by 14 bases, leaving 22 bases between them.

The sample holds a few counts of this clone. The chain has TRBV19 and TRBJ1-2; D remains ambiguous. Germline CDR1 reads LNHDA; CDR2 reads SQIVND (reference sequence). This CDR3 is 12 amino acids long. V was shortened by 7 bases and J by 0 bases, with 6 bases between the two germline ends. The CDR3 spells CASTRTNYGYTF. In DNA form, the CDR3 reads TGTGCCAGTACGAGGACTAACTATGGCTACACCTTC.

This chain links TRBV11-3 with TRBJ2-5, with D perhaps TRBD2 (6 bases). V lost 3 bases and J lost 2, with 10 bases in between. Germline V gene sequence: CDR1 SGHNT, CDR2 YENEEA. The CDR3 totals 14 residues. The CDR3 bases are TGTGCCAGCAGCTTTAGCGGTAATCAAGAGACCCAGTACTTC. It is translated as CASSFSGNQETQYF.

J is TRBJ1-3 and V is TRBV13; D gene unclear. Trimming removed 5 bases at V and 4 bases at J, with 15 bases between. Per germline, CDR1 PRHDT and CDR2 FYEKMQ (reference sequence). CDR3 length: 15 residues. The CDR3 DNA sequence: TGTGCCAGCAGCCGCTTCGCAAACGCGGGAAACACCATATATTTT. Protein sequence: CASSRFANAGNTIYF.

A single count supports this clone. J is TRBJ1-3 and V is TRBV6-1, with D possibly matching TRBD1 (5 bases). The CDR3 consists of 15 residues. The V end was cut by 2 bases, the J end by 1 base, with 9 bases between. Per germline, CDR1 MNHNS and CDR2 SASEGT. In DNA form, the CDR3 reads TGTGCCAGCAGTGAACTTAGGGGATCTGGAAACACCATATATTTT. This gives the protein CASSELRGSGNTIYF.

This clone was detected a few times. The chain carries TRBV5-1 and TRBJ2-7; 9 nucleotides line up with TRBD1. Germline lookup yields CDR1 SGHRS and CDR2 YFSETQ. The CDR3 is 14 residues long. V lost 7 bases to trimming and J lost 1 base; unmatched junction nucleotides: 6. Here the CDR3 DNA reads TGCGCCAGCCGACCCGGGACAGGGTCCTACGAGCAGTACTTC. Translation gives CASRPGTGSYEQYF.

The chain links TRBV5-1 to TRBJ1-1; 8 bases align to TRBD1. V gave up 4 bases and J gave up 0 bases; unmatched junction bases: 8. The CDR3 is made up of 16 amino acids. CDR1 is SGHRS, CDR2 YFSETQ, per germline. CDR3 amino acids: CASSTSTGALNTEAFF. Written as DNA, the CDR3 is TGCGCCAGCAGCACCTCGACAGGGGCCTTGAACACTGAAGCTTTCTTT.

This chain uses TRBV27 with TRBJ2-2; TRBD1 matches 8 bases. V lost 5 bases and J lost 0; bases outside the gene matches: 5. CDR1 MNHEY and CDR2 SMNVEV come from the germline V gene (reference sequence). The CDR3 extends over 16 amino acids. The CDR3 DNA follows: TGTGCCAGCAGTCCACCGGACAGGGCGAACACCGGGGAGCTGTTTTTT. This encodes CASSPPDRANTGELFF.

The V gene is TRBV5-1, the J gene TRBJ2-3, with 13 nucleotides matching TRBD2. The V gene's germline CDR1 is SGHRS and CDR2 YFSETQ. V lost 4 bases and J lost 1; bases outside the gene matches: 6. The CDR3 is 17 residues long. CDR3 in amino acids: CASSTGTSGDRTDTQYF. Here the CDR3 DNA reads TGCGCCAGCAGCACCGGGACTAGCGGGGATCGCACAGATACGCAGTATTTT.

The V gene is TRBV6-1, the J gene TRBJ2-1, with D possibly TRBD2 on 6 matching bases. The V end lost 0 bases, the J end lost 0 bases, and 6 bases lay between the germline ends. The CDR3 extends over 15 amino acids. Germline values: CDR1 MNHNS, CDR2 SASEGT. The CDR3 protein is CASSEAGGSYNEQFF. The DNA for the CDR3 is TGTGCCAGCAGTGAAGCGGGGGGCTCCTACAATGAGCAGTTCTTC.

CDR3 amino acids: CASSPTGDYEQYF. The CDR3 DNA reads as TGTGCCAGCAGTCCAACAGGGGACTACGAGCAGTACTTC. The chain couples TRBV2 to TRBJ2-7; 7 bases fit TRBD1. Germline V gene data show CDR1 as SNHLY and CDR2 as FYNNEI. V shed 5 bases and J 3 bases; nucleotides not matched to a gene: 4. This CDR3 region has 13 residues.

Concerning this clone itself: The identical CDR3 is also encoded by other nucleotide sequences in the sample. The chain recombines TRBV18 with TRBJ2-2; 7 bases line up with TRBD1. The CDR3 totals 15 residues. Germline V CDR1 and CDR2: KGHSH, LQKENI. The V segment lost 3 bases and the J segment 2 bases; nucleotides outside the gene matches: 3. CDR3 in DNA: TGTGCCAGCTCACCCTGGACAGGAAACACCGGGGAGCTGTTTTTT. Residues: CASSPWTGNTGELFF.

The CDR3 is CASRRGGGQPQHF. CDR3 coding DNA: TGTGCCAGCAGGAGAGGGGGCGGGCAGCCCCAGCATTTT. This chain connects TRBV12-3 or TRBV12-4 to TRBJ1-5; TRBD1 matches 7 bases. V trimming: 6 bases; J trimming: 7 bases; junction bases outside the gene matches: 6. The CDR3 is made up of 13 amino acids.

The CDR3 loop reads CASSELRDTEAFF. The CDR3 coding sequence is TGTGCCAGCAGTGAATTACGCGACACTGAAGCTTTCTTT. The genes are TRBV25-1 and TRBJ1-1; no clear D. CDR1 is MGHDK and CDR2 is SYGVNS in the germline V gene. The CDR3 extends over 13 amino acids. V gave up 1 base and J gave up 3 bases, with 6 bases separating them.

The chain couples TRBV2 to TRBJ1-5; D not certain. Germline-derived CDR1 and CDR2 are SNHLY and FYNNEI. Trimming shortened V by 8 bases and J by 2 bases, and 16 bases separated the two germline ends. This CDR3 is built from 15 residues. In nucleotides, the CDR3 is TGTGCCAGCGGCCTTCTACTGGCGGGCAATCAGCCCCAGCATTTT. Protein product: CASGLLLAGNQPQHF.

The rearrangement joins TRBV7-9 to TRBJ2-3, with D perhaps being TRBD1 or TRBD2 (6 bases each). The CDR3 is 14 amino acids. Looked up from germline, CDR1 is SEHNR and CDR2 is FQNEAQ (reference sequence). V was pared by 5 bases and J by 2 bases, with 11 bases between. The CDR3 region is CASSVGGLTDTQYF. The CDR3 DNA is TGTGCCAGCAGCGTAGGGGGACTCACAGATACGCAGTATTTT.

The chain links TRBV6-5 to TRBJ1-5; 7 bases line up with TRBD1. V trimming: 0 bases; J trimming: 2 bases; junction bases outside the gene matches: 1. The CDR3 is 15 residues long. CDR1 and CDR2 (germline): MNHEY, SVGAGI. The CDR3 here is CASSYSGTGNQPQHF. DNA of the CDR3: TGTGCCAGCAGTTACTCCGGGACAGGCAATCAGCCCCAGCATTTT.